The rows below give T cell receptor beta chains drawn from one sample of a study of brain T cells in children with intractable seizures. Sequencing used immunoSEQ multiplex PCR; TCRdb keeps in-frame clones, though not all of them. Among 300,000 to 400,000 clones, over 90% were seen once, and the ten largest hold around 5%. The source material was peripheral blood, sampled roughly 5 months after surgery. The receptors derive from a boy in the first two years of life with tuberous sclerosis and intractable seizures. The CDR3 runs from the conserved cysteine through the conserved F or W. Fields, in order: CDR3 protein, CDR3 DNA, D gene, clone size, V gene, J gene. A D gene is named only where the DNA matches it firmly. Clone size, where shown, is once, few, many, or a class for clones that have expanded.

CDR3 protein: CASSEPPRWGWETQYF
CDR3 DNA: TGTGCCAGCAGTGAACCCCCCAGGTGGGGATGGGAGACCCAGTACTTC
D gene: NA
clone size: NA
V gene: TRBV6-1
J gene: TRBJ2-5

CDR3 protein: CASSYRPNQPQHF
CDR3 DNA: TGTGCCAGCAGTTACCGTCCCAATCAGCCCCAGCATTTT
D gene: NA
clone size: NA
V gene: TRBV6-5
J gene: TRBJ1-5

CDR3 protein: CASSFEGFWTEAFF
CDR3 DNA: TGTGCCAGCAGCTTTGAGGGGTTTTGGACTGAAGCTTTCTTT
D gene: NA
clone size: NA
V gene: TRBV11-1
J gene: TRBJ1-1

CDR3 protein: CASSSRSPGRQETQYF
CDR3 DNA: TGTGCCAGCAGTTCCCGATCCCCGGGACGCCAAGAGACCCAGTACTTC
D gene: NA
clone size: NA
V gene: TRBV6-6
J gene: TRBJ2-5

CDR3 protein: CAWSVPGQGAETQYF
CDR3 DNA: TGTGCCTGGAGTGTCCCGGGACAGGGAGCAGAGACCCAGTACTTC
D gene: TRBD1
clone size: NA
V gene: TRBV30
J gene: TRBJ2-5

CDR3 protein: CASSLSRNEQFF
CDR3 DNA: TGTGCCAGCAGCTTGTCCCGCAATGAGCAGTTCTTC
D gene: NA
clone size: NA
V gene: TRBV5-5
J gene: TRBJ2-1

CDR3 protein: CSVESQGAEAFF
CDR3 DNA: TGCAGCGTTGAATCCCAGGGGGCTGAAGCTTTCTTT
D gene: TRBD1
clone size: NA
V gene: TRBV29-1
J gene: TRBJ1-1

CDR3 protein: CASSSEIPNTEAFF
CDR3 DNA: TGTGCCAGCTCGTCCGAGATCCCTAACACTGAAGCTTTCTTT
D gene: NA
clone size: NA
V gene: TRBV18
J gene: TRBJ1-1

CDR3 protein: CSVDWGNTEAFF
CDR3 DNA: TGCAGCGTTGACTGGGGGAACACTGAAGCTTTCTTT
D gene: NA
clone size: NA
V gene: TRBV29-1
J gene: TRBJ1-1

CDR3 protein: CASSFFVRRGAFEQYF
CDR3 DNA: TGTGCCAGCAGCTTTTTCGTTAGACGCGGGGCGTTCGAGCAGTACTTC
D gene: NA
clone size: NA
V gene: TRBV7-8
J gene: TRBJ2-7

CDR3 protein: CASSQAASGNSEQYF
CDR3 DNA: TGTGCCAGCAGCCAAGCGGCTAGCGGGAACAGCGAGCAGTACTTC
D gene: TRBD2
clone size: NA
V gene: TRBV3-1/TRBV3-2
J gene: TRBJ2-7

CDR3 protein: CATSRELGYTEAFF
CDR3 DNA: TGTGCCACCAGCAGAGAGTTGGGCTACACTGAAGCTTTCTTT
D gene: NA
clone size: NA
V gene: TRBV15
J gene: TRBJ1-1

CDR3 protein: CASSGYRGRKPEAFF
CDR3 DNA: TGTGCCAGTAGTGGCTACAGGGGGCGAAAGCCTGAAGCTTTCTTT
D gene: TRBD1
clone size: NA
V gene: TRBV19
J gene: TRBJ1-1

CDR3 protein: CASSIGQPVDEAFF
CDR3 DNA: TGCGCCAGCAGCATCGGACAGCCAGTCGATGAAGCTTTCTTT
D gene: NA
clone size: NA
V gene: TRBV5-1
J gene: TRBJ1-1

CDR3 protein: CASSQGQSNTEAFF
CDR3 DNA: TGCGCCAGCAGCCAAGGACAGTCGAACACTGAAGCTTTCTTT
D gene: NA
clone size: once
V gene: TRBV4-1
J gene: TRBJ1-1

CDR3 protein: CASSPRLAAGPDTQYF
CDR3 DNA: TGTGCCAGCAGTCCCCGACTAGCGGCCGGCCCAGATACGCAGTATTTT
D gene: TRBD2
clone size: NA
V gene: TRBV28
J gene: TRBJ2-3

CDR3 protein: CASSRRWTGGLGDTEAFF
CDR3 DNA: TGCGCCAGCAGCCGACGTTGGACAGGGGGCCTAGGGGACACTGAAGCTTTCTTT
D gene: TRBD1
clone size: NA
V gene: TRBV5-1
J gene: TRBJ1-1

CDR3 protein: CAISEGQQGEKLFF
CDR3 DNA: TGTGCCATCAGTGAGGGGCAACAGGGAGAAAAACTGTTTTTT
D gene: NA
clone size: NA
V gene: TRBV10-3
J gene: TRBJ1-4

CDR3 protein: CASSSHSVTEQFF
CDR3 DNA: TGTGCCAGCAGCTCGCATAGCGTGACTGAGCAGTTCTTC
D gene: NA
clone size: few
V gene: TRBV7-9
J gene: TRBJ2-1

CDR3 protein: CASSPGYNQPQHF
CDR3 DNA: TGTGCCAGCTCCCCAGGGTACAATCAGCCCCAGCATTTT
D gene: NA
clone size: once
V gene: TRBV28
J gene: TRBJ1-5

CDR3 protein: CASGGTNQPQHF
CDR3 DNA: TGTGCCAGCGGAGGGACAAATCAGCCCCAGCATTTT
D gene: NA
clone size: NA
V gene: TRBV19
J gene: TRBJ1-5

CDR3 protein: CASSYTYRVNYGYTF
CDR3 DNA: TGTGCCAGCAGTTACACCTACAGGGTTAACTATGGCTACACCTTC
D gene: NA
clone size: once
V gene: TRBV6-5
J gene: TRBJ1-2

CDR3 protein: CASSDTGGAEDTQYF
CDR3 DNA: TGTGCCAGCAGTGACACAGGGGGCGCGGAAGATACGCAGTATTTT
D gene: TRBD1
clone size: NA
V gene: TRBV2
J gene: TRBJ2-3

CDR3 protein: CASSGSNRGTDTQYF
CDR3 DNA: TGTGCCAGCAGTGGGAGCAACAGGGGCACAGATACGCAGTATTTT
D gene: NA
clone size: NA
V gene: TRBV2
J gene: TRBJ2-3

CDR3 protein: CASSTSGGAETQYF
CDR3 DNA: TGTGCCAGTAGCACTAGCGGGGGGGCCGAGACCCAGTACTTC
D gene: TRBD2
clone size: once
V gene: TRBV19
J gene: TRBJ2-5

CDR3 protein: CASSVPNTEAFF
CDR3 DNA: TGTGCCAGTAGCGTTCCTAACACTGAAGCTTTCTTT
D gene: NA
clone size: few
V gene: TRBV19
J gene: TRBJ1-1

CDR3 protein: CASSSRQGRNEQFF
CDR3 DNA: TGTGCCAGCAGTTCGCGACAGGGGCGGAATGAGCAGTTCTTC
D gene: TRBD1
clone size: once
V gene: TRBV28
J gene: TRBJ2-1

CDR3 protein: CASSAVIAAEQYF
CDR3 DNA: TGTGCCAGCAGCGCAGTCATAGCCGCCGAGCAGTACTTC
D gene: NA
clone size: NA
V gene: TRBV6-5
J gene: TRBJ2-7